The text below deals with one T cell receptor (beta chain). Its antigen is as yet unknown. The data belong to a study of CD8+ T cells in alopecia areata. Described treatment: oral pan-JAK inhibitor, 5-10 mg twice daily. V lost 1 base and J 7 bases, leaving 7 bases between the germline ends. There are 12 residues in the CDR3. Germline V gene lookup returns CDR1 SGHVS and CDR2 FQNEAQ. Findings of the study overall: Scalp sequencing also captures normal skin's resident alphabeta T cells. Many expanded lesional clones stayed in scalp and blood while on tofacitinib.

Reverse transcription of extracted RNA yielded cDNA, which provided the sequencing template. This table comes from immunoSEQ multiplex PCR, and its TCRdb copy is limited to in-frame clones, with some not included. The sample contains 150,000 to 200,000 clones, roughly three fifths of which appear only once. The receptor comes from a human donor with alopecia areata. The specimen comprised CD8+ T cells sorted from blood, sampled at week 24, from a patient treated with tofacitinib. The chain links TRBV7-8 to TRBJ1-1, with D hard to call. In nucleotides, the CDR3 is TGTGCCAGCAGCTTAGGAGATAATGAAGCTTTCTTT. This translates into CASSLGDNEAFF. The full variable domain, rest sourced from reference TRBV7-8 and TRBJ1-1, is GAGVSQSPRYKVAKRGQDVALRCDPISGHVSLFWYQQALGQGPEFLTYFQNEAQLDKSGLPSDRFFAERPEGSVSTLKIQRTQQEDSAVYLCASSLGDNEAFFGQGTRLTVV.